This T cell receptor beta chain is from a study of identical twins. Findings and caveats of the study: Part of the zero-insertion signal could reflect confounding by invariant MAIT and iNKT cells. Clonotypes of the beta chain that were abundant in cord blood carried fewer insertions (memory repertoires showed none). Cross-sectional statistical analysis was relied on for the conclusions, without the same donors being followed.

The CDR3 extends over 16 amino acids. V was trimmed by 0 bases and J by 1 base, leaving 12 bases between them. Germline CDR1 reads MNHEY; CDR2 reads SMNVEV (reference sequence). This clonotype has just a few counts. Antigen specificity is unknown. cDNA carried unique molecular identifiers, and a universal primer site was added by template switching. MiXCR, applied by TCRdb to the 5' RACE reads, yields one record per CDR3 protein. The sample has roughly 1,500,000 distinct CDR3 sequences, around 33% seen once. Sample: cord blood. This sequence was found in a newborn girl in good health. This rearrangement joins TRBV27 to TRBJ2-5; no firm D call. The CDR3 protein is CASSLSRRLLQETQYF. CDR3 DNA sequence: TGTGCCAGCAGTTTATCCCGACGGTTACTCCAAGAGACCCAGTACTTC.